The sequence of this T cell receptor beta chain was determined in a study of control samples from healthy donors and cancer patients. The CDR3 has 13 residues. Germline CDR1 reads MNHNY; CDR2 reads SVGAGI (reference sequence). Trimming shortened V by 8 bases and J by 6 bases, and 13 bases separated the two germline ends. Only in-frame clones appear in the TCRdb table, and some are missing; sequencing was by immunoSEQ multiplex PCR. The sample contains 100,000 to 150,000 clones, roughly 90% of which appear only once. The sequence came from a man aged 18 to 30 in good health. Sequencing was done on a sample of blood. The V and J genes are TRBV6-6 and TRBJ2-2, with a weak D call TRBD1 (6 bases). CDR3: CASHEQGAGELFF. The CDR3 nucleotides read TGTGCCAGCCACGAACAGGGAGCCGGGGAGCTGTTTTTT.